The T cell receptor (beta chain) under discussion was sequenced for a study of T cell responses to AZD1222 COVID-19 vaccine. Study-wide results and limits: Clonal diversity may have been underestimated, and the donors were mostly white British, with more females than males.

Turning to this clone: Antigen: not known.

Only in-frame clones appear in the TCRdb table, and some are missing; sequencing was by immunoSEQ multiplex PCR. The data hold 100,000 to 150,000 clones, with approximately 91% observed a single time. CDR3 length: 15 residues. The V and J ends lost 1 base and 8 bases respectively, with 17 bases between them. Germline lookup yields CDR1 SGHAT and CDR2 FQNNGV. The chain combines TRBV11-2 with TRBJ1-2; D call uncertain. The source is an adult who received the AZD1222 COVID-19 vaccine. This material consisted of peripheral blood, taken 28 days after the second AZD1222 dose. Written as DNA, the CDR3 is TGTGCCAGCAGCTTAGTGACAAACTCGGGAGGAGGCTACACCTTC. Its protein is CASSLVTNSGGGYTF.